The 8 T cell receptor beta chains listed next were all sequenced from one sample in a study of identical twins. Each CDR3 protein gets one entry after TCRdb re-called the 5' RACE reads with MiXCR. The top ten clones hold 2.5% to 3.5% of a sample with some 440,000 distinct CDR3 sequences, around 24% of them seen once. This sample also belongs to another study, concerning T cells expressing NK-cell markers.

Sequences were obtained from CD4+ T cells sorted from blood. Every receptor here comes from a woman between 18 and 30 years old in good health.

This sequence joins TRBV20-1 and TRBJ2-1; D perhaps matches TRBD1 (6 bases). V lost 5 bases and J lost 4, with 15 bases in between. The CDR3 has 14 amino acids. Germline CDR1 is DFQATT and CDR2 is SNEGSKA (reference sequence). The CDR3 loop reads CSAALGANYNEQFF. The CDR3 nucleotides are TGCAGTGCTGCCCTGGGGGCAAATTACAATGAGCAGTTCTTC.

The chain is built from TRBV20-1 and TRBJ2-5; D remains unclear. V was trimmed by 3 bases and J by 5 bases, leaving 13 bases between them. The CDR3 is 13 amino acids. The germline V gene encodes CDR1 DFQATT and CDR2 SNEGSKA (reference sequence). For the CDR3, the DNA is TGCAGTGCTAGTTCCGAGGCCCCCGAGACCCAGTACTTC. Translating gives CSASSEAPETQYF.

V gene TRBV20-1 combines with J gene TRBJ1-1, with a tentative D call TRBD1 (6 bases). With 6 bases removed from V and 5 bases from J, the gap between germline ends came to 13 bases. The CDR3 contains 12 residues. The germline V gene has CDR1 DFQATT and CDR2 SNEGSKA (reference sequence). The CDR3 nucleotides are TGCAGTGCCGGACAGCGGCGGACTGAAGCTTTCTTT. Residues: CSAGQRRTEAFF.

The table lists this clonotype with a few counts. The V and J genes are TRBV15 and TRBJ2-7; no firm D call. Trimming stripped 2 bases from V and 3 bases from J, with 8 bases between. Germline V gene data show CDR1 as LNHNV and CDR2 as YYDKDF (reference sequence). CDR3 size: 13 residues. The CDR3 nucleotides read TGTGCCACCAGCAGACTGGTCCTCTACGAGCAGTACTTC. It is translated as CATSRLVLYEQYF.

The gene calls are TRBV2 and TRBJ2-2, with 8 positions matching TRBD2. The V and J ends lost 6 bases and 6 bases, in that order; junction bases with no gene match: 6. Germline V gives CDR1 SNHLY, CDR2 FYNNEI. CDR3 size: 14 residues. In DNA, the CDR3 is TGTGCCAGCAGCGCGCGGGGGGTAGCCGGGGAGCTGTTTTTT. This codes for CASSARGVAGELFF. Complete variable domain (other parts from reference TRBV2 and TRBJ2-2): EPEVTQTPSHQVTQMGQEVILRCVPISNHLYFYWYRQILGQKVEFLVSFYNNEISEKSEIFDDQFSVERPDGSNFTLKIRSTKLEDSAMYFCASSARGVAGELFFGEGSRLTVL.

This clonotype was observed a few times. This rearrangement joins TRBV29-1 to TRBJ1-2; TRBD1 is a possible D gene (5 bases). The CDR3 totals 14 residues. The V and J ends lost 7 bases and 4 bases respectively, with 19 bases between them. Germline V gene lookup returns CDR1 SQVTM and CDR2 ANQGSEA. The CDR3 coding sequence is TGCAGCGCATTCGGGGGAAACCGGATCTATGGCTACACCTTC. This sequence encodes CSAFGGNRIYGYTF.

This clonotype was observed a single time. This chain connects TRBV9 to TRBJ2-3; D tentatively reads TRBD1 or TRBD2 (7 bases each). The germline V gene encodes CDR1 SGDLS and CDR2 YYNGEE. CDR3 length: 15 amino acids. V lost 4 bases, J lost 6 bases, and 18 bases lay in between. CDR3 coding DNA: TGTGCCAGCAGCCCCCTCAGGGGGGGCTCTGATACGCAGTATTTT. This encodes CASSPLRGGSDTQYF.

This clonotype was seen more than once but under ten times. The CDR3 here is CASSQGPGQYF. CDR3 DNA sequence: TGTGCCAGCAGCCAAGGACCGGGGCAGTACTTC. The chain links TRBV12-3 or TRBV12-4 to TRBJ2-7, with unresolved D. The CDR3 is 11 amino acids. Trimming stripped 6 bases from V and 9 bases from J, with 12 bases between.